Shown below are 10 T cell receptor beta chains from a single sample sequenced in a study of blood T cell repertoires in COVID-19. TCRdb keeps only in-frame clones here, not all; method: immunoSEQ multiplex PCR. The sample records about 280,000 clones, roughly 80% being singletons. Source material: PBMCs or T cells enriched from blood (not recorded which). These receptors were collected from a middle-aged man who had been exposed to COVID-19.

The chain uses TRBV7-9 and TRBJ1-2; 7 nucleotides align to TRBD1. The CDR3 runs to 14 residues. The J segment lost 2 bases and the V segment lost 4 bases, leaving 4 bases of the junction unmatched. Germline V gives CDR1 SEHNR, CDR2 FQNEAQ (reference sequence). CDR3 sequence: CASSSRDSNYGYTF. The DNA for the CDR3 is TGTGCCAGCAGCTCCCGGGACAGCAACTATGGCTACACCTTC.

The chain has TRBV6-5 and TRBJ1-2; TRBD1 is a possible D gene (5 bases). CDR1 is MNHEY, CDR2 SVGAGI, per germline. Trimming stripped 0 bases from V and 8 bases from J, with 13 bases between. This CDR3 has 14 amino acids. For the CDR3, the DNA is TGTGCCAGCAGTTACTCGGGGCAGGGTTCCGGCTACACCTTC. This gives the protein CASSYSGQGSGYTF.

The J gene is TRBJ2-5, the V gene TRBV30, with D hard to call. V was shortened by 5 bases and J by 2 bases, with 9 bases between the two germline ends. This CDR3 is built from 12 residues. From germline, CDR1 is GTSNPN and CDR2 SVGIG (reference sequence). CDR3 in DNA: TGTGCCTGGGCCCCCCGTCAAGAGACCCAGTACTTC. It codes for CAWAPRQETQYF.

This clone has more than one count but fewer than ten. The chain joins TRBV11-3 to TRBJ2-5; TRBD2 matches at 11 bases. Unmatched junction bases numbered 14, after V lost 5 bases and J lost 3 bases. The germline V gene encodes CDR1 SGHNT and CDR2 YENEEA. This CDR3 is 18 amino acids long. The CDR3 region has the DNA TGTGCCAGCAGCCCAACCTCCCCTTTTAGCGGGAGGGAAGAGACCCAGTACTTC. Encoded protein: CASSPTSPFSGREETQYF.

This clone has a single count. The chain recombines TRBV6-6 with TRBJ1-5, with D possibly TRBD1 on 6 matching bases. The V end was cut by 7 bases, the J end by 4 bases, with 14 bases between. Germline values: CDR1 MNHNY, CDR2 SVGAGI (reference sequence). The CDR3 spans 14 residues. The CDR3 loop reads CASTDRRRNQPQHF. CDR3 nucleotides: TGTGCCAGCACCGACAGGCGTCGGAATCAGCCCCAGCATTTT.

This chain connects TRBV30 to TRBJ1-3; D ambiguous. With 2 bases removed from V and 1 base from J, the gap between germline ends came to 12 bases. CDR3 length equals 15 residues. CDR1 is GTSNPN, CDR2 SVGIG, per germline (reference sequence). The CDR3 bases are TGTGCCTGGAGTATCCTGCTTAGATCTGGAAACACCATATATTTT. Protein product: CAWSILLRSGNTIYF.

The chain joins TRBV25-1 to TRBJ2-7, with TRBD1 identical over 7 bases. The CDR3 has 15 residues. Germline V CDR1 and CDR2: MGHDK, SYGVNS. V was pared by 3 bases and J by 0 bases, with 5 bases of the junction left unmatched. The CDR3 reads CASSEIGTASYEQYF. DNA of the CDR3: TGTGCCAGCAGTGAGATAGGGACAGCCTCCTACGAGCAGTACTTC.

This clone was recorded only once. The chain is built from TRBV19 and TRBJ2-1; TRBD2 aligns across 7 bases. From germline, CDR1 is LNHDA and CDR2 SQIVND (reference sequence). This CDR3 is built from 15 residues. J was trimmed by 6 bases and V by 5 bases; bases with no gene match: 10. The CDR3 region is CASSANNAGVNEQFF. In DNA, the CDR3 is TGTGCCAGTAGTGCCAATAATGCGGGGGTCAATGAGCAGTTCTTC.

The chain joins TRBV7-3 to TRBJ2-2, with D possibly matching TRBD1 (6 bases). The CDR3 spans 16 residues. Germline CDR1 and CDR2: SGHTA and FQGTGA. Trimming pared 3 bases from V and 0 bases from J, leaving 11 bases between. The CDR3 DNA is TGTGCCAGCAGCTTGTTCGCAGGGGCGAACACCGGGGAGCTGTTTTTT. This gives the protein CASSLFAGANTGELFF.

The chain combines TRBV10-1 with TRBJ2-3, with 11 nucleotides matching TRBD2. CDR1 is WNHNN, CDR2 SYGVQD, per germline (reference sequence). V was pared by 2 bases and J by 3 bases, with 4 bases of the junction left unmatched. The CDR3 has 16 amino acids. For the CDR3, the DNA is TGCGCCAGCAGTGAGAGTCTAGCGGGAGGTACAGATACGCAGTATTTT. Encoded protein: CASSESLAGGTDTQYF.